This T cell receptor (beta chain) came from a study of response to subunit inactivated influenza vaccine. Overall study results and limits: Authors suggested few new T cells are recruited by each seasonal influenza vaccination.

MiXCR was run by TCRdb on the RT-PCR reads, yielding one entry per CDR3 protein. Altogether 170,000 or so distinct CDR3 sequences are present, about 10% being singletons, with the ten largest covering approximately 39%. As for this clonotype: Its target is unknown. Without the conserved terminal phenylalanine or tryptophan, this CDR3 likely stems from a read error.

The germline CDR1 and CDR2 sequences are DFQATT and SNEGSKA (reference sequence). The CDR3 length is 13 residues. V lost 3 bases to trimming and J lost 4 bases; unmatched junction nucleotides: 5. The source was CD8+ T cells sorted from PBMCs, collected less than 30 months after vaccination. The rearrangement uses TRBV20-1 and TRBJ2-7, with 8 bases identical to TRBD2. This clonotype was sampled from a man in his fifties or sixties who received an inactivated influenza vaccine. CDR3 coding DNA: TGCAGTGCTAGTGTTGGCGGGAGGTACGAGCAGTACTCC. This sequence encodes CSASVGGRYEQYS.